Below, 17 T cell receptor beta chains from the same sample are listed, as sequenced in a study of cytomegalovirus exposure and HLA in healthy donors. Both 60 Vbeta primers and 13 Jbeta primers went into the PCR. Repertoires were generated with immunoSEQ multiplex PCR, while TCRdb's copy carries only in-frame clones and drops some. The top ten clones hold around 6.6% of a sample with about 150,000 clones, approximately 79% of them seen once. Material: PBMCs. All receptors come from a woman between 50 and 59 years old in good health and CMV-seropositive.

Only a few counts were recorded for this clone. The chain joins TRBV5-1 to TRBJ1-2; 7 bases are shared with TRBD1. V was clipped by 0 bases and J by 3 bases; unmatched bases: 8. The CDR3 totals 16 residues. Germline-derived CDR1 and CDR2 are SGHRS and YFSETQ. For the CDR3, the DNA is TGCGCCAGCAGCTTGGAGGGGACAGAGCATTACTATGGCTACACCTTC. Translating it yields CASSLEGTEHYYGYTF.

The gene calls are TRBV7-7 and TRBJ2-5, with 9 bases aligning to TRBD2. Germline CDR1 reads SSHAT; CDR2 reads FNYEAQ (reference sequence). The V and J ends lost 3 bases and 4 bases, in that order; junction bases with no gene match: 3. This CDR3 comprises 14 residues. Here the CDR3 DNA reads TGTGCCAGCAGCTTGGGACTAGCCTCAGAGACCCAGTACTTC. As protein: CASSLGLASETQYF.

The V call is TRBV12-5, the J call TRBJ1-6; TRBD1 agrees at 7 bases. CDR3 length: 14 residues. V lost 7 bases and J lost 5; bases outside the gene matches: 5. CDR1 LGHNT and CDR2 FRNRAP come from the germline V gene. The chain's CDR3 is CASALTGNNSPLHF. Written as DNA, the CDR3 is TGTGCTAGTGCTCTGACAGGGAATAATTCACCCCTCCACTTT.

The rearrangement joins TRBV27 to TRBJ2-4; 7 bases agree with TRBD1. CDR3 length: 13 amino acids. V lost 5 bases to trimming and J lost 10 bases; unmatched junction nucleotides: 8. Germline loops: CDR1 MNHEY, CDR2 SMNVEV (reference sequence). The CDR3 bases are TGTGCCAGCAGTATCGTACAGGGGTCTATTCAGTACTTC. Its protein product is CASSIVQGSIQYF.

The chain combines TRBV5-5 with TRBJ2-6; 7 positions match TRBD1. CDR1 and CDR2 (germline): SGHKS, YYEKEE (reference sequence). The ends lost 5 bases at V and 5 bases at J; junction bases unmatched: 16. The CDR3 has 18 amino acids. As DNA, the CDR3 is TGTGCCAGCAGTGTTCCGGGACAGCCTCTCTCGAGGGCCAACGTCCTGACTTTC. As protein: CASSVPGQPLSRANVLTF.

This rearrangement joins TRBV5-6 to TRBJ1-5; the match to TRBD1 covers 10 bases. There are 16 residues in the CDR3. Germline assignment: CDR1 SGHDT and CDR2 YYEEEE. V trimming: 4 bases; J trimming: 0 bases; junction bases outside the gene matches: 4. This chain's CDR3 is CASSPGTGDSNQPQHF. Written as DNA, the CDR3 is TGTGCCAGCAGCCCTGGGACAGGGGATAGCAATCAGCCCCAGCATTTT.

This clone was seen just once. V gene TRBV15 combines with J gene TRBJ1-5; D unclear. CDR1 LNHNV and CDR2 YYDKDF come from the germline V gene (reference sequence). Deletions cut 0 bases from V and 0 bases from J, with 12 bases between. There are 17 residues in the CDR3. The CDR3 nucleotides read TGTGCCACCAGCAGAGAGGGAGGGCCGGGTAGCAATCAGCCCCAGCATTTT. Its translation: CATSREGGPGSNQPQHF.

This clone was recorded only once. The chain links TRBV10-3 to TRBJ2-3; 13 bases match TRBD2. CDR1 ENHRY and CDR2 SYGVKD come from the germline V gene. V shed 5 bases and J 6 bases; nucleotides not matched to a gene: 14. This CDR3 has 18 residues. The CDR3 reads CAISMSTSGGRVVDTQYF. CDR3 coding DNA: TGTGCCATCAGTATGTCGACTAGCGGGGGGAGGGTCGTCGATACGCAGTATTTT.

This chain joins TRBV7-9 and TRBJ1-2; no clear D gene. The ends were cut back, 5 bases at V and 4 bases at J, with 14 bases in the middle. This CDR3 is 14 amino acids long. CDR1 and CDR2 (germline): SEHNR, FQNEAQ (reference sequence). In DNA form, the CDR3 reads TGTGCCAGCAGCCCACCTACGGGGATCTATGGCTACACCTTC. Translation: CASSPPTGIYGYTF.

The chain is built from TRBV14 and TRBJ1-4, with D hard to call. The germline V and J ends were trimmed by 4 bases and 1 base, with 10 bases remaining between them. CDR3 length: 15 amino acids. Germline loops: CDR1 SGHDN, CDR2 FVKESK. CDR3 bases: TGTGCCAGCAGCCTGGGCTTGGGAACTAATGAAAAACTGTTTTTT. As protein: CASSLGLGTNEKLFF.

The chain has TRBV15 and TRBJ1-1; D gene ambiguous. This CDR3 spans 16 amino acids. Germline assignment: CDR1 LNHNV and CDR2 YYDKDF (reference sequence). Trimming stripped 0 bases from V and 2 bases from J, with 13 bases between. The DNA for the CDR3 is TGTGCCACCAGCAGAGATTTTACGGGGAGTAACACTGAAGCTTTCTTT. Translated: CATSRDFTGSNTEAFF.

This clone was observed once. This chain links TRBV30 with TRBJ1-6; 8 bases fit TRBD1. Germline loops: CDR1 GTSNPN, CDR2 SVGIG (reference sequence). V dropped 0 bases and J dropped 9; count of bases not matched to a gene: 7. The CDR3 runs to 15 residues. DNA for the CDR3: TGTGCCTGGAGTGTACGCCAGGGGGCCACTTCACCCCTCCACTTT. Residues: CAWSVRQGATSPLHF.

The chain combines TRBV6-5 with TRBJ2-3; perhaps TRBD1 as D (5 bases). V was cut by 6 bases and J by 2 bases, with 12 bases left in between. The CDR3 has 14 amino acids. CDR1 and CDR2 from the germline V gene are MNHEY and SVGAGI. The CDR3 DNA reads as TGTGCCAGCAGAATGGACACCGCCACAGATACGCAGTATTTT. This sequence encodes CASRMDTATDTQYF.

This sequence joins TRBV11-2 and TRBJ1-3; a weak D match, TRBD1 (6 bases). The V end was cut by 1 base, the J end by 4 bases, with 17 bases between. Germline CDR1 is SGHAT and CDR2 is FQNNGV. The CDR3 spans 17 residues. This chain's CDR3 is CASSLVPRGASGNTIYF. For the CDR3, the DNA is TGTGCCAGCAGCTTAGTACCGCGGGGGGCATCCGGAAACACCATATATTTT.

The rearrangement uses TRBV12-5 and TRBJ1-2, with TRBD1 matching 7 bases. V shed 9 bases, J shed 5 bases, and the junction held 6 bases outside the gene matches. This CDR3 contains 12 residues. Germline CDR1 LGHNT, CDR2 FRNRAP. The CDR3 DNA sequence: TGTGCTAGGCTGGACAGGACTTATGGCTACACCTTC. Translating gives CARLDRTYGYTF.

This chain links TRBV7-2 with TRBJ1-4; TRBD1 aligns across 9 bases. The CDR3 consists of 15 residues. Germline CDR1 is SGHTA and CDR2 is FQGNSA. The V and J ends lost 6 bases and 7 bases, in that order; junction bases with no gene match: 9. The CDR3 DNA reads as TGTGCCAGCAGTCTAGCCGGGACAGGGAGTGAAAAACTGTTTTTT. Translated, it gives CASSLAGTGSEKLFF.

V gene TRBV5-6 combines with J gene TRBJ2-7; weak D call: TRBD1 (6 bases). Germline-derived CDR1 and CDR2 are SGHDT and YYEEEE. Trimming stripped 7 bases from V and 2 bases from J, with 13 bases between. The CDR3 is 13 amino acids. CDR3 residues: CASQRRTAYEQYF. CDR3 bases: TGTGCCAGCCAACGGAGGACAGCCTACGAGCAGTACTTC. Combining the CDR3 with reference TRBV5-6 and TRBJ2-7 gives the whole variable domain DAGVTQSPTHLIKTRGQQVTLRCSPKSGHDTVSWYQQALGQGPQFIFQYYEEEERQRGNFPDRFSGHQFPNYSSELNVNALLLGDSALYLCASQRRTAYEQYFGPGTRLTVT.